Listed here are 19 T cell receptor beta chains from one sample, sequenced in a study of radiotherapy plus CTLA-4 blockade in lung cancer. TCRdb keeps only in-frame clones here, not all; method: immunoSEQ multiplex PCR. The sample includes roughly 100,000 clones, roughly 84% of them seen just once. Sequences were derived from peripheral blood, sampled from a patient treated with radiotherapy plus ipilimumab. Every receptor here comes from a human donor with non-small cell lung cancer that progressed on radiotherapy plus ipilimumab. Some clones in this sample may be carry-over from other donors' samples.

The V call is TRBV7-2, the J call TRBJ1-4; D ambiguous. This CDR3 has 14 amino acids. Deletions cut 5 bases from V and 5 bases from J, with 12 bases between. Germline CDR1 SGHTA, CDR2 FQGNSA. Here the CDR3 reads CASSPLRVNEKLFF. The DNA of the CDR3 is TGTGCCAGCAGCCCGCTGAGAGTAAATGAAAAACTGTTTTTT.

This chain connects TRBV15 to TRBJ2-7, with D possibly matching TRBD2 (6 bases). Trimming stripped 1 base from V and 3 bases from J, with 10 bases between. Germline CDR1 is LNHNV and CDR2 is YYDKDF (reference sequence). This CDR3 is built from 14 residues. CDR3 residues: CATSRGQEGYEQYF. The CDR3 DNA reads as TGTGCCACCAGCAGAGGTCAGGAGGGCTACGAGCAGTACTTC.

This clone was counted once. The rearrangement joins TRBV6-1 to TRBJ2-1; D gene uncertain. CDR1 and CDR2 from the germline V gene are MNHNS and SASEGT. The CDR3 contains 14 residues. V lost 5 bases to trimming and J lost 6 bases, with 14 bases between them. DNA of the CDR3: TGTGCCAGCAGTTTTAAGGATGGAGTCAATGAGCAGTTCTTC. Amino acids: CASSFKDGVNEQFF.

The chain couples TRBV18 to TRBJ2-5; maybe TRBD1 (5 bases). Germline values: CDR1 KGHSH, CDR2 LQKENI. The length of the CDR3 is 13 residues. V was pared by 3 bases and J by 5 bases, with 10 bases between. The CDR3 DNA sequence: TGTGCCAGCTCACCTCGCAGGGCGGAGACCCAGTACTTC. This gives the protein CASSPRRAETQYF.

This chain uses TRBV4-3 with TRBJ1-2; possibly TRBD1 for D (6 bases). Germline CDR1 reads LGHNA; CDR2 reads YSLEER. V lost 0 bases and J 7 bases, leaving 15 bases between the germline ends. CDR3 length: 15 residues. The CDR3 region has the DNA TGCGCCAGCAGCCAAGAAAGCCAGGGGTTGGGTGGCTACACCTTC. Its protein is CASSQESQGLGGYTF.

The chain carries TRBV9 and TRBJ1-5; weak D call: TRBD1 (5 bases). Germline assignment: CDR1 SGDLS and CDR2 YYNGEE. The CDR3 extends over 14 amino acids. Trimming removed 0 bases at V and 5 bases at J, with 9 bases between. For the CDR3, the DNA is TGTGCCAGCAGCGTAGGGACATCGGATCAGCCCCAGCATTTT. This gives the protein CASSVGTSDQPQHF.

This clone was seen only once. The chain couples TRBV7-6 to TRBJ2-2; TRBD2 agrees at 7 bases. Germline values: CDR1 SGHVS, CDR2 FNYEAQ. The junction had 1 base not matched to a gene; V was cut back by 4 bases and J by 2 bases. The CDR3 is 14 amino acids. CDR3 nucleotides: TGTGCCAGCAGCTGGGGACTAAACACCGGGGAGCTGTTTTTT. It specifies CASSWGLNTGELFF.

This clone was seen more than once but under ten times. This chain connects TRBV9 to TRBJ2-5; the match to TRBD1 covers 7 bases. This CDR3 spans 14 amino acids. CDR1 is SGDLS, CDR2 YYNGEE, per germline. Losses at the gene ends were 5 bases for V and 4 bases for J; bases not matched to a gene: 8. The CDR3 loop is CASSSWAGGETQYF. The DNA for the CDR3 is TGTGCCAGCAGTTCGTGGGCAGGGGGAGAGACCCAGTACTTC.

This CDR3 reads CASSLYRGETEAFF. In nucleotides, the CDR3 is TGCGCCAGCAGCTTGTACAGGGGCGAGACTGAAGCTTTCTTT. The rearrangement uses TRBV5-1 and TRBJ1-1; the match to TRBD1 covers 7 bases. This CDR3 region has 14 residues. Germline CDR1 SGHRS, CDR2 YFSETQ. With V trimmed by 1 base and J by 5 bases, 5 bases remained unmatched.

The chain uses TRBV15 and TRBJ1-5; no reliable D call. Germline V gives CDR1 LNHNV, CDR2 YYDKDF (reference sequence). Trimming left V 0 bases short and J 11 bases short, with 11 bases between. This CDR3 spans 13 amino acids. The CDR3 is CATSRDLIGSQHF. In DNA, the CDR3 is TGTGCCACCAGCAGAGACTTGATTGGGTCCCAGCATTTT. Filled out from reference TRBV15 and TRBJ1-5, the complete variable domain reads DAMVIQNPRYQVTQFGKPVTLSCSQTLNHNVMYWYQQKSSQAPKLLFHYYDKDFNNEADTPDNFQSRRPNTSFCFLDIRSPGLGDTAMYLCATSRDLIGSQHFGDGTRLSIL.

This chain links TRBV2 with TRBJ2-7; either TRBD1 or TRBD2 may supply D (5 bases each). The CDR3 runs to 14 residues. Germline CDR1 reads SNHLY; CDR2 reads FYNNEI. V lost 2 bases to trimming and J lost 2 bases, with 10 bases between them. CDR3 in DNA: TGTGCCAGCAGTGAAAGGGGAGAGGCCTACGAGCAGTACTTC. Translation gives CASSERGEAYEQYF.

The chain's CDR3 is CASSPTGISYNEQFF. Written as DNA, the CDR3 is TGTGCCAGCAGTCCAACAGGAATATCCTACAATGAGCAGTTCTTC. The V gene is TRBV6-4, the J gene TRBJ2-1, with D perhaps matching TRBD1 (5 bases). Germline V lookup: CDR1 MRHNA, CDR2 SNTAGT. Trimming shortened V by 5 bases and J by 1 base, and 12 bases separated the two germline ends. The CDR3 sequence is 15 residues long.

V usage is TRBV18 and J usage is TRBJ2-2; 11 bases agree with TRBD1. Trimming at V came to 5 bases and at J to 4 bases, leaving 6 bases not matched to a gene. The CDR3 spans 16 residues. Germline CDR1 reads KGHSH; CDR2 reads LQKENI. The CDR3 nucleotides are TGTGCCAGCTCAAGAGGACAGGGGGCCTTCACCGGGGAGCTGTTTTTT. Protein: CASSRGQGAFTGELFF.

The rearrangement joins TRBV19 to TRBJ1-1; tentative D call: TRBD1 (5 bases). The CDR3 spans 15 residues. Germline values: CDR1 LNHDA, CDR2 SQIVND (reference sequence). V lost 5 bases and J 1 base, leaving 14 bases between the germline ends. The CDR3: CASSPQGSPNTEAFF. The CDR3 region has the DNA TGTGCCAGTAGTCCCCAGGGTTCCCCGAACACTGAAGCTTTCTTT.

This clone was recorded a few times. J is TRBJ1-2 and V is TRBV2; 12 positions agree with TRBD1. The V and J ends lost 6 bases and 5 bases, in that order; junction bases with no gene match: 10. Germline lookup yields CDR1 SNHLY and CDR2 FYNNEI. The CDR3 loop spans 16 amino acids. CDR3 DNA: TGTGCCAGCAGCTTGGGACAGGGGGCGCTTTTTTATGGCTACACCTTC. It codes for CASSLGQGALFYGYTF.

In the case of this clone: Other nucleotide sequences from this sample produce the same CDR3. V and J are TRBV5-1 and TRBJ2-7; maybe TRBD1 (6 bases). CDR1 and CDR2 from the germline V gene are SGHRS and YFSETQ. CDR3 length equals 15 residues. Trimming removed 1 base at V and 6 bases at J, with 17 bases between. CDR3 loop: CASSLRQGRLAEQYF. As DNA, the CDR3 is TGCGCCAGCAGCTTGCGGCAGGGGAGACTGGCCGAGCAGTACTTC.

This clone has a single count. This chain links TRBV9 with TRBJ2-5; possible D gene TRBD2, 5 bases. The CDR3 sequence is 13 residues long. Germline V gene lookup returns CDR1 SGDLS and CDR2 YYNGEE. Between the trimmed V and J ends, which lost 1 base and 4 bases, there was a span of 8 bases. The CDR3, as DNA: TGTGCCAGCAGCGTAACCGGGATAGAGACCCAGTACTTC. Its protein is CASSVTGIETQYF.

The chain is built from TRBV27 and TRBJ2-5, with 12 bases lining up with TRBD1. The CDR3 spans 16 residues. Per germline, CDR1 MNHEY and CDR2 SMNVEV (reference sequence). Trimming at V came to 2 bases and at J to 5 bases, leaving 6 bases not matched to a gene. As DNA, the CDR3 is TGTGCCAGCAGTTTAGCAAGGGACAGGGGGCGCGAGACCCAGTACTTC. This codes for CASSLARDRGRETQYF.

In its sample, this clone was seen a few times. The chain is built from TRBV11-2 and TRBJ2-3; no clear D gene. V gave up 1 base and J gave up 1 base, with 3 bases separating them. This CDR3 contains 13 residues. In germline, CDR1 is SGHAT, CDR2 FQNNGV. CDR3 bases: TGTGCCAGCAGCTTAGGTGGCACAGATACGCAGTATTTT. Translating it yields CASSLGGTDTQYF. The full variable domain, with the rest looked up from reference TRBV11-2 and TRBJ2-3, is EAGVAQSPRYKIIEKRQSVAFWCNPISGHATLYWYQQILGQGPKLLIQFQNNGVVDDSQLPKDRFSAERLKGVDSTLKIQPAKLEDSAVYLCASSLGGTDTQYFGPGTRLTVL.